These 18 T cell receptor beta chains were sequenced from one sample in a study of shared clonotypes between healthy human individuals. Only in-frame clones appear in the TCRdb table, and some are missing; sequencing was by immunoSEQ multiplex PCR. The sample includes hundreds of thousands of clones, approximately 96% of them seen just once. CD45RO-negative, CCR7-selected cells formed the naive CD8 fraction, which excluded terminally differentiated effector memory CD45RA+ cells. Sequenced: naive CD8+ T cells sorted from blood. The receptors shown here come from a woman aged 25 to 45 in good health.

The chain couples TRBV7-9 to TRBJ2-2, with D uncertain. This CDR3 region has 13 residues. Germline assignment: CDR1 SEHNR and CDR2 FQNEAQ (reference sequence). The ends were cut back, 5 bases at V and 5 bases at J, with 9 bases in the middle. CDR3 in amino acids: CASSTHSTGELFF. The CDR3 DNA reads TGTGCCAGCAGCACCCATAGTACCGGGGAGCTGTTTTTT.

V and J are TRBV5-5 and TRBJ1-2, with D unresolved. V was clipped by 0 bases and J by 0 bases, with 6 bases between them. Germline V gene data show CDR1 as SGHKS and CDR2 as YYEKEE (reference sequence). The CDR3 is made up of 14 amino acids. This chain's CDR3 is CASSLDSPNYGYTF. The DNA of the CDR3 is TGTGCCAGCAGCTTGGACAGCCCTAACTATGGCTACACCTTC.

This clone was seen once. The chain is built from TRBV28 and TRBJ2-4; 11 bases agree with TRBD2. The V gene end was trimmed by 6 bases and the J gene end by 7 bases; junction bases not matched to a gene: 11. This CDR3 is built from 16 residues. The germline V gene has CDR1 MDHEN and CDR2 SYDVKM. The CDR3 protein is CASSPLAGGIRNIQYF. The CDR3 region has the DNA TGTGCCAGCAGCCCCCTAGCGGGAGGTATCAGGAACATTCAGTACTTC.

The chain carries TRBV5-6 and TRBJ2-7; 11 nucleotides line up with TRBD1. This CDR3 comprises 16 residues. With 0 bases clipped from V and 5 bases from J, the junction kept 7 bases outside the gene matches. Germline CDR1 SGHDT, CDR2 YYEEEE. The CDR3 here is CASSLDGTGGFHEQYF. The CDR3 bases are TGTGCCAGCAGCTTGGATGGGACAGGGGGTTTCCACGAGCAGTACTTC. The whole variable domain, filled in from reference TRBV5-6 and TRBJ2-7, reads DAGVTQSPTHLIKTRGQQVTLRCSPKSGHDTVSWYQQALGQGPQFIFQYYEEEERQRGNFPDRFSGHQFPNYSSELNVNALLLGDSALYLCASSLDGTGGFHEQYFGPGTRLTVT.

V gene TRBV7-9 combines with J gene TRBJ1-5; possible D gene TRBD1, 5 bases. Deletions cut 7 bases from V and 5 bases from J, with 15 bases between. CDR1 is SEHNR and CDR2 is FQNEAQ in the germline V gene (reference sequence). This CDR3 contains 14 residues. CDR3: CASTSGVGDQPQHF. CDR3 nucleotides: TGTGCCAGCACTAGCGGAGTGGGGGATCAGCCCCAGCATTTT.

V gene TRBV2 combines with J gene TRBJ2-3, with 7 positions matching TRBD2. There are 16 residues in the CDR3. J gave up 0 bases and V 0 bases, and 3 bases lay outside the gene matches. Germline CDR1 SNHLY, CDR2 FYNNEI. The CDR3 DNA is TGTGCCAGCAGTGAAGCATGGCGGGAGAGCACAGATACGCAGTATTTT. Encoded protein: CASSEAWRESTDTQYF.

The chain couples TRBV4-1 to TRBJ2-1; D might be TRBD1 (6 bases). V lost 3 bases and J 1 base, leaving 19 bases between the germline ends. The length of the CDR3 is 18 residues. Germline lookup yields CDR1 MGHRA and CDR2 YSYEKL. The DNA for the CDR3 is TGCGCCAGCAGCCACCCTACAGGGACCGCGACTTCCTACAATGAGCAGTTCTTC. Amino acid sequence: CASSHPTGTATSYNEQFF.

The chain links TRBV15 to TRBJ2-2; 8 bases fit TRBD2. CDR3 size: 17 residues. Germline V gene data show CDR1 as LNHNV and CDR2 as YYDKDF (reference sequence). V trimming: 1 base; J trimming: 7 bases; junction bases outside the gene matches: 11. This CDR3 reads CATSRAETSELGGELFF. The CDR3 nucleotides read TGTGCCACCAGCAGAGCTGAGACTAGCGAACTGGGCGGGGAGCTGTTTTTT.

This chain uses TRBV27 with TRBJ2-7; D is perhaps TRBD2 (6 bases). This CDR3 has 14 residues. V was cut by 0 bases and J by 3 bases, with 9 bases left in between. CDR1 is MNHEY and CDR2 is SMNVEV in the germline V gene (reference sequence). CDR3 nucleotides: TGTGCCAGCAGTTTATCCGGGGGAATCTACGAGCAGTACTTC. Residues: CASSLSGGIYEQYF.

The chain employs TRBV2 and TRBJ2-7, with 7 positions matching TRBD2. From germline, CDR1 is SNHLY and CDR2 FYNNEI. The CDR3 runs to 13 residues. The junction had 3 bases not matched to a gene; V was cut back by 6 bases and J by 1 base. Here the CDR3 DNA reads TGTGCCAGCAGGGCGGGGGAGTCCTACGAGCAGTACTTC. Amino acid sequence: CASRAGESYEQYF.

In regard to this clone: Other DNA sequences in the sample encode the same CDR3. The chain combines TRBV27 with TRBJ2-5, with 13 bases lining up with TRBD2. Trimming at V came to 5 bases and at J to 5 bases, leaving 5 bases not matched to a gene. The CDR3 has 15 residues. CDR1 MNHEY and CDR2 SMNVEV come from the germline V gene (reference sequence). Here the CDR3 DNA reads TGTGCCAGCAGTCTTGGGACTAGCGGGAAGGAGACCCAGTACTTC. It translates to CASSLGTSGKETQYF.

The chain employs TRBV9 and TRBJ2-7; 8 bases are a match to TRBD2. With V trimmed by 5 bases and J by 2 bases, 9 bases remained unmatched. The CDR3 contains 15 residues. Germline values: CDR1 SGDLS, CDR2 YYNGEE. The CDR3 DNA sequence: TGTGCCAGCAGAGGGCTTGCGGGAGGCCCCTACGAGCAGTACTTC. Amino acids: CASRGLAGGPYEQYF.

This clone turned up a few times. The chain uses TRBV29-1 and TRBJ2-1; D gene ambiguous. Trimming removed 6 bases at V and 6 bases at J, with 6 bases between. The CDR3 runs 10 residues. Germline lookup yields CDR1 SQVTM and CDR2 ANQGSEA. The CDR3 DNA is TGCAGCGTACAGATCAATGAGCAGTTCTTC. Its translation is CSVQINEQFF.

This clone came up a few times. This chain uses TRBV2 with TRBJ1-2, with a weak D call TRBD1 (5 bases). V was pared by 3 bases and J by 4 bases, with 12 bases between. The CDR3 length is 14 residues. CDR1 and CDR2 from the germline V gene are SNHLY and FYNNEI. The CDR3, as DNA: TGTGCCAGCAGTGATGGTCGCAGGGCCTATGGCTACACCTTC. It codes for CASSDGRRAYGYTF.

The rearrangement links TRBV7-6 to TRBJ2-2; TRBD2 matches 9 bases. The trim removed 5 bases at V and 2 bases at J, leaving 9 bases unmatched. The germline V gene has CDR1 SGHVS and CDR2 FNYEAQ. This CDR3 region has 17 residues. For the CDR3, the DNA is TGTGCCAGCAGCCAGCGGCTAGCGGGGCTAAACACCGGGGAGCTGTTTTTT. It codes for CASSQRLAGLNTGELFF.

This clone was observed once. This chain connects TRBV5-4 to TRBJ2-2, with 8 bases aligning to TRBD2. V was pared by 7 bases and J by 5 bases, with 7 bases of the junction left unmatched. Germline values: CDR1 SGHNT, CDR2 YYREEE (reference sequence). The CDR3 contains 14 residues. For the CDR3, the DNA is TGTGCCAGCGCCATTGCGGGAGGAACCGGGGAGCTGTTTTTT. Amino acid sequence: CASAIAGGTGELFF. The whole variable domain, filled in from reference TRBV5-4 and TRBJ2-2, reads ETGVTQSPTHLIKTRGQQVTLRCSSQSGHNTVSWYQQALGQGPQFIFQYYREEENGRGNFPPRFSGLQFPNYSSELNVNALELDDSALYLCASAIAGGTGELFFGEGSRLTVL.

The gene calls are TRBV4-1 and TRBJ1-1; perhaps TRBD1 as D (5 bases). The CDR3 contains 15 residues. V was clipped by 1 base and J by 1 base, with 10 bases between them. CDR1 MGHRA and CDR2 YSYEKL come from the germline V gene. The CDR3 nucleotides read TGCGCCAGCAGCCAAGTCGCCGGGGCGAACACTGAAGCTTTCTTT. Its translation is CASSQVAGANTEAFF.

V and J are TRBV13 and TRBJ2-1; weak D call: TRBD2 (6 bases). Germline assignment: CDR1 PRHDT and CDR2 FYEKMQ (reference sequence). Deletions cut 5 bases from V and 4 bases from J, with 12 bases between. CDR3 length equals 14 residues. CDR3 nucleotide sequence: TGTGCCAGCAGCGGGGGGATACAGTACAATGAGCAGTTCTTC. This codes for CASSGGIQYNEQFF.